Listed here are 21 T cell receptor beta chains from one sample, sequenced in a study of spatial heterogeneity in lung cancer. These receptors' antigens are unknown. TCRdb used MiXCR to reprocess the 5' RACE reads, holding one entry per CDR3 protein. Here the sample spans 7,000 to 8,500 distinct CDR3 sequences, almost 9.5% being singletons. Regarding the study as a whole: For expanded intratumoral alpha and beta TCRs, counts tracked tumor mutation counts.

Time point here: sample taken at primary tumor resection. Sequencing used lung tumor tissue, obtained at surgery. These receptors came from a male donor with early-stage non-small cell lung cancer.

This clonotype was seen repeatedly, ten times or more. The chain uses TRBV11-1 and TRBJ2-7, with 8 positions matching TRBD1. V shed 6 bases, J shed 2 bases, and the junction held 6 bases outside the gene matches. There are 14 residues in the CDR3. Germline V CDR1 and CDR2: SGHAT, FQDESV (reference sequence). In DNA form, the CDR3 reads TGTGCCAGCAGAGACAGGGGAGGACCCTACGAGCAGTACTTC. Encoded protein: CASRDRGGPYEQYF. Full variable domain (missing parts from reference TRBV11-1 and TRBJ2-7): EAEVAQSPRYKITEKSQAVAFWCDPISGHATLYWYRQILGQGPELLVQFQDESVVDDSQLPKDRFSAERLKGVDSTLKIQPAELGDSAMYLCASRDRGGPYEQYFGPGTRLTVT.

This clonotype appeared many times. V and J are TRBV11-1 and TRBJ1-6; a weak D match, TRBD1 (6 bases). V lost 4 bases, J lost 4 bases, and 8 bases lay in between. Per germline, CDR1 SGHAT and CDR2 FQDESV (reference sequence). This CDR3 is 14 amino acids long. The CDR3: CASSSQGYNSPLHF. In DNA, the CDR3 is TGTGCCAGCAGCTCCCAGGGGTATAATTCACCCCTCCACTTT.

This clonotype is labeled as medium-sized. The rearrangement uses TRBV10-2 and TRBJ2-6; perhaps TRBD1 as D (6 bases). This CDR3 region has 17 residues. Germline V CDR1 and CDR2: WSHSY, SAAADI. Trimming shortened V by 3 bases and J by 4 bases, and 16 bases separated the two germline ends. The CDR3 loop is CASSDRGPISGANVLTF. In DNA form, the CDR3 reads TGCGCCAGCAGTGACAGGGGCCCTATCTCGGGGGCCAACGTCCTGACTTTC.

In its sample, this clonotype ranks as medium-sized. The CDR3 reads CASSSGTGGDEQYF. The DNA for the CDR3 is TGCGCCAGCAGCTCCGGGACAGGGGGCGACGAGCAGTACTTC. V gene TRBV5-1 combines with J gene TRBJ2-7, with 12 bases that match TRBD1. CDR3 length: 14 amino acids. CDR1 SGHRS and CDR2 YFSETQ come from the germline V gene. V trimming: 3 bases; J trimming: 5 bases; junction bases outside the gene matches: 3.

This clonotype was observed many times. This chain links TRBV6-2 or TRBV6-3 with TRBJ2-2; 12 nucleotides line up with TRBD1. Germline loops: CDR1 MNHEY, CDR2 SVGEGT. V was pared by 6 bases and J by 9 bases, with 11 bases of the junction left unmatched. The CDR3 has 16 residues. CDR3 protein: CASSPVGQGANRELFF. The CDR3 nucleotides read TGTGCCAGCAGCCCTGTGGGACAGGGGGCAAACAGGGAGCTGTTTTTT.

In this sample, this clonotype is medium-sized. In DNA, the CDR3 is TGCAGCGTTGTGGGGGTTCGGGATGAGCAGTTCTTC. Protein sequence: CSVVGVRDEQFF. V and J are TRBV29-1 and TRBJ2-1, with D perhaps matching TRBD1 or TRBD2 (5 bases each). In germline, CDR1 is SQVTM, CDR2 ANQGSEA. V lost 4 bases and J lost 8, with 12 bases in between. The CDR3 has 12 residues.

By sample fraction, this clonotype is medium-sized. The chain uses TRBV5-1 and TRBJ2-3; the match to TRBD2 covers 11 bases. Germline-derived CDR1 and CDR2 are SGHRS and YFSETQ. Trimming took 2 bases from V and 4 from J; bases not matched to a gene: 3. This CDR3 spans 15 amino acids. CDR3 nucleotide sequence: TGCGCCAGCAGCTTATTTAGCGGGGGGGCAGATACGCAGTATTTT. Protein: CASSLFSGGADTQYF.

In its sample, this clonotype ranks as medium-sized. This rearrangement joins TRBV20-1 to TRBJ1-5; D is unresolved. The CDR3 covers 13 residues. Trimming stripped 6 bases from V and 0 bases from J, with 9 bases between. CDR1 and CDR2 (germline): DFQATT, SNEGSKA (reference sequence). This CDR3 reads CSAATDSNQPQHF. The CDR3 DNA sequence: TGCAGTGCCGCGACGGATAGCAATCAGCCCCAGCATTTT.

This clonotype is medium-sized within its sample. This sequence joins TRBV6-4 and TRBJ2-1; D may be TRBD2 (6 bases). Germline CDR1 MRHNA, CDR2 SNTAGT. V shed 4 bases and J shed 6 bases, with 16 bases lying between them. The length of the CDR3 is 15 residues. The CDR3 region has the DNA TGTGCCAGCAGTGCAAACCCGGGACTCACCAATGAGCAGTTCTTC. Translation gives CASSANPGLTNEQFF.

The chain recombines TRBV28 with TRBJ1-4; 10 bases align to TRBD1. The CDR3 contains 15 residues. CDR1 and CDR2 from the germline V gene are MDHEN and SYDVKM. Trimming took 2 bases from V and 6 from J; bases not matched to a gene: 3. The CDR3 here is CASSLVGQGDEKLFF. CDR3 nucleotides: TGTGCCAGCAGTTTAGTCGGACAGGGGGATGAAAAACTGTTTTTT.

This clonotype counts as medium-sized. This chain links TRBV18 with TRBJ1-1; D is unresolved. CDR1 and CDR2 (germline): KGHSH, LQKENI. The CDR3 is made up of 11 amino acids. Trimming pared 6 bases from V and 3 bases from J, leaving 5 bases between. As DNA, the CDR3 is TGTGCCAGCTCGAGGGACACTGAAGCTTTCTTT. Amino acid sequence: CASSRDTEAFF.

This clonotype is medium-sized by share. J is TRBJ2-7 and V is TRBV11-1; 9 positions match TRBD1. Looked up from germline, CDR1 is SGHAT and CDR2 is FQDESV (reference sequence). This CDR3 is built from 18 residues. V shed 2 bases, J shed 1 base, and the junction held 12 bases outside the gene matches. CDR3 residues: CASSLSSTTGGFSYEQYF. The CDR3 DNA reads as TGTGCCAGCAGCTTATCCTCAACGACAGGGGGTTTTTCCTACGAGCAGTACTTC.

In regard to this clonotype: This may be a read error: a much more frequent sequence differs by one nucleotide. The rearrangement joins TRBV7-9 to TRBJ2-1, with D unresolved. The germline V and J ends were trimmed by 1 base and 2 bases, with 12 bases remaining between them. Germline CDR1 reads SEHNR; CDR2 reads FQNEAQ (reference sequence). The CDR3 has 16 amino acids. CDR3 sequence reads: CASSLEATNPYNEQFF. The DNA for the CDR3 is TGTGCCAGCAGCTTAGAAGCGACCAACCCCTACAATGAGCAGTTCTTC.

This clonotype is deemed medium-sized. The J gene is TRBJ2-7, the V gene TRBV20-1; TRBD2 matches 9 bases. Germline V gives CDR1 DFQATT, CDR2 SNEGSKA (reference sequence). This CDR3 is built from 14 residues. J was trimmed by 4 bases and V by 3 bases; bases with no gene match: 7. CDR3 in amino acids: CSASGTSRTYEQYF. The CDR3 DNA follows: TGCAGTGCTAGCGGGACTAGCAGAACGTACGAGCAGTACTTC.

By share of the sample, this clonotype is medium-sized. V is TRBV7-8 and J is TRBJ2-3; 7 nucleotides agree with TRBD1. The junction had 13 bases not matched to a gene; V was cut back by 4 bases and J by 6 bases. Per the germline V gene, CDR1 is SGHVS and CDR2 is FQNEAQ. The CDR3 contains 16 residues. The CDR3 spells CASSSPVLGGLDTQYF. Here the CDR3 DNA reads TGTGCCAGCAGCTCACCTGTCCTAGGGGGCTTGGATACGCAGTATTTT. Full variable domain (missing parts from reference TRBV7-8 and TRBJ2-3): GAGVSQSPRYKVAKRGQDVALRCDPISGHVSLFWYQQALGQGPEFLTYFQNEAQLDKSGLPSDRFFAERPEGSVSTLKIQRTQQEDSAVYLCASSSPVLGGLDTQYFGPGTRLTVL.

This clonotype was seen a few times. The chain couples TRBV29-1 to TRBJ2-3; 9 bases fit TRBD1. This CDR3 spans 14 amino acids. Germline CDR1 reads SQVTM; CDR2 reads ANQGSEA. V lost 0 bases, J lost 5 bases, and 3 bases stayed unmatched. CDR3 nucleotides: TGCAGCGTTGAAGAGGGGACAGGGAGAGATACGCAGTATTTT. Its protein is CSVEEGTGRDTQYF.

This clonotype came up a few times. The CDR3 coding sequence is TGTGCCAGCACCCTAGGGGACGGAAGGAATTCACCCCTCCACTTT. Translation gives CASTLGDGRNSPLHF. The rearrangement links TRBV12-3 or TRBV12-4 to TRBJ1-6; tentative D call: TRBD1 (5 bases). CDR3 length equals 15 residues. V lost 7 bases and J 7 bases, leaving 17 bases between the germline ends.

This clonotype turned up a few times. V gene TRBV4-1 combines with J gene TRBJ1-1; D remains unclear. The CDR3 length is 13 residues. CDR1 and CDR2 (germline): MGHRA, YSYEKL. V was shortened by 4 bases and J by 1 base, with 7 bases between the two germline ends. In nucleotides, the CDR3 is TGCGCCAGCAGCCGACCCCCGAACACTGAAGCTTTCTTT. This translates into CASSRPPNTEAFF.

By share of the sample, this clonotype is medium-sized. The chain is built from TRBV7-3 and TRBJ1-2, with D unresolved. Trimming stripped 5 bases from V and 1 base from J, with 11 bases between. This CDR3 is 14 amino acids long. Germline assignment: CDR1 SGHTA and CDR2 FQGTGA. In DNA form, the CDR3 reads TGTGCCAGCAGCCCCGGACCGTATAACTATGGCTACACCTTC. This gives the protein CASSPGPYNYGYTF.

This clonotype occurred many times. J is TRBJ2-2 and V is TRBV6-2 or TRBV6-3; 7 nucleotides align to TRBD2. This CDR3 has 16 residues. Germline V gives CDR1 MNHEY, CDR2 SVGEGT. The ends lost 2 bases at V and 6 bases at J; junction bases unmatched: 9. The CDR3: CASSYLRLASSGELFF. The CDR3 nucleotides read TGTGCCAGCAGTTACCTACGACTAGCATCGTCCGGGGAGCTGTTTTTT.

By sample fraction, this clonotype is medium-sized (0.01 to 0.1%). V is TRBV5-1 and J is TRBJ2-4, with D unclear. The CDR3 is 16 residues long. V lost 0 bases to trimming and J lost 4 bases, with 14 bases between them. CDR1 is SGHRS and CDR2 is YFSETQ in the germline V gene. The CDR3 DNA follows: TGCGCCAGCAGCTTGGTAGGTGGTCCGCTGAAAAACATTCAGTACTTC. It specifies CASSLVGGPLKNIQYF.